The 5 T cell receptor beta chains reported below all come from one sample, sequenced in a study of spatial heterogeneity in lung cancer. The study's findings and limits: Counts of expanded intratumoral alpha and beta TCRs tracked tumor mutation counts.

MiXCR, applied by TCRdb to the 5' RACE reads, yields one record per CDR3 protein. The sample contains about 3,100 distinct CDR3 sequences, 9.5% to 14% of which appear only once. These TCRs' antigens remain unknown. Time point of the sample: sample taken at primary tumor resection. Sequencing was performed on lung tumor tissue, taken at surgery. The receptors come from a male donor with early-stage non-small cell lung cancer.

By share, this clonotype ranks as medium-sized (0.01 to 0.1%). The rearrangement joins TRBV28 to TRBJ2-3, with a tentative D call TRBD2 (5 bases). Germline assignment: CDR1 MDHEN and CDR2 SYDVKM. Trimming shortened V by 3 bases and J by 4 bases, and 11 bases separated the two germline ends. This CDR3 spans 14 amino acids. CDR3 region: CASSFVSGSDTQYF. Written as DNA, the CDR3 is TGTGCCAGCAGTTTCGTGTCGGGGTCAGATACGCAGTATTTT.

This clonotype is judged medium-sized (0.01 to 0.1%). V gene TRBV20-1 combines with J gene TRBJ1-5; D might be TRBD1 (5 bases). CDR1 and CDR2 (germline): DFQATT, SNEGSKA (reference sequence). This CDR3 spans 15 amino acids. The V and J ends lost 2 bases and 1 base respectively, with 12 bases between them. The CDR3 region has the DNA TGCAGTGCTAGAATGGCAGGGATAAGCAATCAGCCCCAGCATTTT. Translation gives CSARMAGISNQPQHF.

This clonotype is judged medium-sized. The rearrangement uses TRBV20-1 and TRBJ2-1; weak D call: TRBD2 (6 bases). This CDR3 has 13 amino acids. Germline assignment: CDR1 DFQATT and CDR2 SNEGSKA (reference sequence). V was trimmed by 4 bases and J by 5 bases, leaving 12 bases between them. This chain's CDR3 is CSAISSANNEQFF. The CDR3 DNA reads TGCAGTGCTATCTCTAGCGCGAACAATGAGCAGTTCTTC.

This clonotype is medium-sized (0.01 to 0.1%) by share. This CDR3 is CASTKGQDNLGNYGYTF. Written as DNA, the CDR3 is TGTGCCAGCACCAAGGGACAGGACAACCTTGGCAACTATGGCTACACCTTC. The rearrangement uses TRBV6-2 or TRBV6-3 and TRBJ1-2; 8 positions match TRBD1. Per germline, CDR1 MNHEY and CDR2 SVGEGT. CDR3 length equals 17 residues. Trimming at V came to 7 bases and at J to 2 bases, leaving 15 bases not matched to a gene.

This clonotype is deemed medium-sized. V is TRBV25-1 and J is TRBJ1-2; TRBD1 is a possible D gene (6 bases). Germline CDR1 and CDR2: MGHDK and SYGVNS. This CDR3 has 13 residues. With 5 bases removed from V and 5 bases from J, the gap between germline ends came to 12 bases. CDR3 sequence (DNA): TGTGCCAGCAGTTTGGGGGGCCTATATGGCTACACCTTC. Translated: CASSLGGLYGYTF.